Sequencing of this T cell receptor beta chain was carried out in a study of cytomegalovirus exposure and HLA in healthy donors. The protocol was immunoSEQ multiplex PCR, while the TCRdb copy is restricted to in-frame clones and leaves out a portion. Among under 150,000 clones listed, around nine tenths were seen once. V shed 5 bases, J shed 4 bases, and the junction held 4 bases outside the gene matches. This CDR3 spans 13 amino acids. Germline CDR1 SGHRS, CDR2 YFSETQ. Input material: PBMCs. The clonotype originates from a woman younger than 35 in good health and CMV-seropositive. The chain uses TRBV5-1 and TRBJ2-5, with TRBD1 matching 8 bases. The CDR3 spells CASRDRGVETQYF. The CDR3 nucleotides are TGCGCCAGCAGAGACAGGGGAGTAGAGACCCAGTACTTC.